The rows below give T cell receptor beta chains drawn from one sample of a study of post-analysis software for immune sequencing data. One entry per CDR3 protein results from TCRdb running MiXCR on the PCR reads. The data show 750,000 to 900,000 distinct CDR3 sequences, roughly 46% seen once. Sequencing was done on a sample of blood. These receptors came from a girl aged 5 to 17 with multiple sclerosis. CDR3s include the opening cysteine and the closing phenylalanine or tryptophan. The D gene is left open where the match is weak. Clone size, where shown, is once, few, many, or a class for clones that have expanded.

j_call: TRBJ2-5; clone_size: NA; v_call: TRBV15; d_call: NA; cdr3_aa: CATSRDPGTLSQETQYF; cdr3_nt: TGTGCCACCAGCAGAGATCCAGGGACCTTATCCCAAGAGACCCAGTACTTC
j_call: TRBJ2-6; clone_size: few; v_call: TRBV5-1; d_call: TRBD2; cdr3_aa: CASQREALSGANVLTF; cdr3_nt: TGCGCCAGCCAGCGGGAGGCCCTCTCTGGGGCCAACGTCCTGACTTTC
j_call: TRBJ1-4; clone_size: NA; v_call: TRBV6-6; d_call: NA; cdr3_aa: CASSYANEKLFF; cdr3_nt: TGTGCCAGCAGTTACGCAAATGAAAAACTGTTTTTT
j_call: TRBJ2-3; clone_size: NA; v_call: TRBV10-3; d_call: NA; cdr3_aa: CAITGQDSTDTQYF; cdr3_nt: TGTGCCATCACCGGCCAGGATAGCACAGATACGCAGTATTTT
j_call: TRBJ2-1; clone_size: few; v_call: TRBV11-2; d_call: TRBD2; cdr3_aa: CASSSGTSWNEQFF; cdr3_nt: TGTGCCAGCAGCTCGGGGACTAGCTGGAATGAGCAGTTCTTC
j_call: TRBJ1-6; clone_size: NA; v_call: TRBV20-1; d_call: TRBD1; cdr3_aa: CSARPNRGLNSPLHF; cdr3_nt: TGCAGTGCTAGACCTAACAGGGGGCTTAATTCACCCCTCCACTTT
j_call: TRBJ2-1; clone_size: NA; v_call: TRBV7-6; d_call: TRBD1; cdr3_aa: CASSFDRGPVDEQFF; cdr3_nt: TGTGCCAGCAGCTTTGACAGGGGGCCGGTTGATGAGCAGTTCTTC
j_call: TRBJ2-7; clone_size: few; v_call: TRBV20-1; d_call: TRBD2; cdr3_aa: CSARGLAGSGEQYF; cdr3_nt: TGCAGTGCTCGTGGGCTAGCGGGATCTGGGGAGCAGTACTTC
j_call: TRBJ1-1; clone_size: few; v_call: TRBV25-1; d_call: NA; cdr3_aa: CASSFSNTEAFF; cdr3_nt: TGTGCCAGCAGTTTCTCGAACACTGAAGCTTTCTTT
j_call: TRBJ2-1; clone_size: once; v_call: TRBV15; d_call: NA; cdr3_aa: CATSGDRRTNEQFF; cdr3_nt: TGTGCCACCAGCGGGGACCGCCGGACCAATGAGCAGTTCTTC
j_call: TRBJ2-4; clone_size: few; v_call: TRBV6-1; d_call: NA; cdr3_aa: CATGNIQYF; cdr3_nt: TGTGCCACCGGAAACATTCAGTACTTC
j_call: TRBJ2-5; clone_size: NA; v_call: TRBV12-3/TRBV12-4; d_call: NA; cdr3_aa: CASSKDVWEQYF; cdr3_nt: TGTGCCAGCAGTAAGGACGTCTGGGAGCAGTACTTC
j_call: TRBJ2-7; clone_size: NA; v_call: TRBV29-1; d_call: TRBD1; cdr3_aa: CSVEPRGSYEQYF; cdr3_nt: TGCAGCGTTGAACCCAGGGGGAGCTACGAGCAGTACTTC
j_call: TRBJ2-3; clone_size: NA; v_call: TRBV28; d_call: NA; cdr3_aa: CASSSPGTETLTDTQYF; cdr3_nt: TGTGCCAGCAGTTCCCCAGGGACGGAAACTCTCACAGATACGCAGTATTTT
j_call: TRBJ2-1; clone_size: NA; v_call: TRBV12-5; d_call: TRBD2; cdr3_aa: CASGFSTSGLYNEQFF; cdr3_nt: TGTGCTAGTGGTTTCTCAACTAGCGGCCTATACAATGAGCAGTTCTTC
j_call: TRBJ2-7; clone_size: few; v_call: TRBV12-3/TRBV12-4; d_call: NA; cdr3_aa: CASSSGTVSFEQYF; cdr3_nt: TGTGCCAGCAGTTCCGGGACGGTCTCCTTCGAGCAGTACTTC
j_call: TRBJ2-1; clone_size: few; v_call: TRBV12-3/TRBV12-4; d_call: TRBD2; cdr3_aa: CASSLALAGGGRFF; cdr3_nt: TGTGCCAGCAGTTTAGCGCTAGCGGGAGGGGGTCGGTTCTTC
j_call: TRBJ1-2; clone_size: few; v_call: TRBV20-1; d_call: TRBD1; cdr3_aa: CSCETGGYGYTF; cdr3_nt: TGCAGTTGCGAGACAGGGGGCTATGGCTACACCTTC
j_call: TRBJ2-1; clone_size: few; v_call: TRBV6-2/TRBV6-3; d_call: TRBD1; cdr3_aa: CASSWGQWNEQFF; cdr3_nt: TGTGCCAGCAGTTGGGGACAGTGGAATGAGCAGTTCTTC
j_call: TRBJ2-7; clone_size: NA; v_call: TRBV6-5; d_call: NA; cdr3_aa: CATGGGPYEQYF; cdr3_nt: TGTGCCACCGGTGGGGGGCCCTACGAGCAGTACTTC
j_call: TRBJ2-7; clone_size: NA; v_call: TRBV5-1; d_call: TRBD2; cdr3_aa: CASSQTSGSFKQYF; cdr3_nt: TGCGCCAGCAGCCAGACTAGCGGGAGCTTCAAGCAGTACTTC
j_call: TRBJ1-1; clone_size: few; v_call: TRBV6-5; d_call: TRBD1; cdr3_aa: CASSEDRTRTTEAFF; cdr3_nt: TGTGCCAGCAGTGAGGACAGGACACGGACCACTGAAGCTTTCTTT
j_call: TRBJ1-5; clone_size: NA; v_call: TRBV28; d_call: NA; cdr3_aa: CASSSGGRNQPQHF; cdr3_nt: TGTGCCAGCAGTTCTGGGGGACGCAATCAGCCCCAGCATTTT
j_call: TRBJ2-3; clone_size: NA; v_call: TRBV2; d_call: NA; cdr3_aa: CASSEGAPGRGTDTQYF; cdr3_nt: TGTGCCAGCAGTGAAGGCGCACCAGGTCGCGGGACAGATACGCAGTATTTT
j_call: TRBJ2-5; clone_size: few; v_call: TRBV15; d_call: NA; cdr3_aa: CATSSKNQETQYF; cdr3_nt: TGTGCCACCAGCAGTAAGAACCAAGAGACCCAGTACTTC
j_call: TRBJ2-5; clone_size: NA; v_call: TRBV20-1; d_call: NA; cdr3_aa: CSARGGTGQETQYF; cdr3_nt: TGCAGTGCTAGAGGGGGGACTGGACAAGAGACCCAGTACTTC
j_call: TRBJ2-7; clone_size: few; v_call: TRBV6-6; d_call: NA; cdr3_aa: CASIATLLGEQYF; cdr3_nt: TGTGCCAGCATAGCTACCCTCCTCGGCGAGCAGTACTTC
j_call: TRBJ1-1; clone_size: NA; v_call: TRBV12-3/TRBV12-4; d_call: NA; cdr3_aa: CASSLTSGTTEAFF; cdr3_nt: TGTGCCAGCAGCCTAACGTCCGGGACTACTGAAGCTTTCTTT
j_call: TRBJ2-7; clone_size: many; v_call: TRBV12-3/TRBV12-4; d_call: TRBD2; cdr3_aa: CASSSGLAGERNEQYF; cdr3_nt: TGTGCCAGCAGTTCGGGACTAGCGGGAGAACGCAACGAGCAGTACTTC
j_call: TRBJ2-1; clone_size: NA; v_call: TRBV6-5; d_call: NA; cdr3_aa: CASTKTDWKGQFF; cdr3_nt: TGTGCCAGCACCAAGACGGACTGGAAGGGGCAGTTCTTC
j_call: TRBJ2-1; clone_size: NA; v_call: TRBV18; d_call: TRBD2; cdr3_aa: CASSPILAGGNEQFF; cdr3_nt: TGTGCCAGCTCACCAATACTAGCGGGAGGGAATGAGCAGTTCTTC
j_call: TRBJ2-5; clone_size: once; v_call: TRBV10-3; d_call: TRBD1; cdr3_aa: CAISPTGVVETQYF; cdr3_nt: TGTGCCATCAGCCCCACAGGGGTGGTGGAGACCCAGTACTTC
j_call: TRBJ2-1; clone_size: NA; v_call: TRBV29-1; d_call: NA; cdr3_aa: CSVGAWGEQFF; cdr3_nt: TGCAGCGTTGGGGCCTGGGGCGAGCAGTTCTTC
j_call: TRBJ1-1; clone_size: NA; v_call: TRBV3-1; d_call: NA; cdr3_aa: CASSQEFGAEGNTEAFF; cdr3_nt: TGTGCCAGCAGCCAAGAATTCGGGGCCGAGGGGAACACTGAAGCTTTCTTT
j_call: TRBJ2-5; clone_size: NA; v_call: TRBV5-1; d_call: NA; cdr3_aa: CASSSADRGEETQYF; cdr3_nt: TGCGCCAGCAGCTCAGCTGACAGAGGCGAAGAGACCCAGTACTTC
j_call: TRBJ1-2; clone_size: NA; v_call: TRBV5-1; d_call: TRBD1; cdr3_aa: CASSLEGQGVNYGYTF; cdr3_nt: TGCGCCAGCAGCCTGGAGGGACAGGGGGTCAACTATGGCTACACCTTC
j_call: TRBJ2-5; clone_size: NA; v_call: TRBV7-8; d_call: TRBD2; cdr3_aa: CASSLLLADAQGGETQYF; cdr3_nt: TGTGCCAGCAGCTTATTACTAGCGGACGCCCAAGGGGGAGAGACCCAGTACTTC
j_call: TRBJ2-1; clone_size: NA; v_call: TRBV9; d_call: NA; cdr3_aa: CASSVSWSHNEQFF; cdr3_nt: TGTGCCAGCAGCGTGAGTTGGAGCCACAATGAGCAGTTCTTC
j_call: TRBJ2-1; clone_size: NA; v_call: TRBV13; d_call: TRBD1; cdr3_aa: CASSSAGTGAYNEQFF; cdr3_nt: TGTGCCAGCAGCTCCGCCGGGACAGGGGCCTACAATGAGCAGTTCTTC
j_call: TRBJ1-1; clone_size: few; v_call: TRBV6-2/TRBV6-3; d_call: TRBD1; cdr3_aa: CASSSWTGGNTEAFF; cdr3_nt: TGTGCCAGCAGTTCCTGGACAGGGGGGAACACTGAAGCTTTCTTT
j_call: TRBJ1-6; clone_size: NA; v_call: TRBV20-1; d_call: NA; cdr3_aa: CSARVSGLRGSPLHF; cdr3_nt: TGCAGTGCTAGAGTAAGCGGACTCAGGGGTTCACCCCTCCACTTT
j_call: TRBJ2-7; clone_size: NA; v_call: TRBV12-3/TRBV12-4; d_call: TRBD1; cdr3_aa: CASRSGTGIYEQYF; cdr3_nt: TGTGCCAGCAGGTCCGGGACAGGGATCTACGAGCAGTACTTC
j_call: TRBJ2-1; clone_size: NA; v_call: TRBV27; d_call: TRBD1; cdr3_aa: CASSLPDRGINEQFF; cdr3_nt: TGTGCCAGCAGCCTCCCGGACAGGGGAATCAATGAGCAGTTCTTC
j_call: TRBJ2-5; clone_size: few; v_call: TRBV20-1; d_call: NA; cdr3_aa: CSAVGGGETQYF; cdr3_nt: TGCAGTGCCGTCGGTGGGGGGGAGACCCAGTACTTC
j_call: TRBJ2-7; clone_size: NA; v_call: TRBV7-6; d_call: TRBD1; cdr3_aa: CASSSSPLGTGSSYEQYF; cdr3_nt: TGTGCCAGCAGCTCGTCTCCCTTAGGGACAGGTTCATCCTACGAGCAGTACTTC
j_call: TRBJ2-7; clone_size: once; v_call: TRBV10-3; d_call: NA; cdr3_aa: CAISEWSPSSYEQYF; cdr3_nt: TGTGCCATCAGTGAATGGAGCCCAAGCTCCTACGAGCAGTACTTC
j_call: TRBJ2-3; clone_size: few; v_call: TRBV7-3; d_call: TRBD2; cdr3_aa: CASSKRPRTSGGTDTQYF; cdr3_nt: TGTGCCAGCAGCAAACGACCCCGGACTAGCGGGGGAACAGATACGCAGTATTTT
j_call: TRBJ2-1; clone_size: NA; v_call: TRBV10-3; d_call: TRBD2; cdr3_aa: CAISESLAGGPGEQFF; cdr3_nt: TGTGCCATCAGTGAGTCCCTAGCGGGAGGGCCCGGTGAGCAGTTCTTC
j_call: TRBJ2-3; clone_size: NA; v_call: TRBV7-2; d_call: TRBD2; cdr3_aa: CASSLFSAGAYGTDTQYF; cdr3_nt: TGTGCCAGCAGCTTATTCTCGGCGGGAGCTTACGGCACAGATACGCAGTATTTT
j_call: TRBJ2-7; clone_size: NA; v_call: TRBV30; d_call: TRBD1; cdr3_aa: CAWSRDRRYEQYF; cdr3_nt: TGTGCCTGGAGTAGGGACAGGAGGTACGAGCAGTACTTC
j_call: TRBJ1-2; clone_size: NA; v_call: TRBV7-9; d_call: NA; cdr3_aa: CASSLTEGIGYTF; cdr3_nt: TGTGCCAGCAGCTTAACAGAGGGGATCGGCTACACCTTC